The rows below give T cell receptor beta chains drawn from one sample of a study of blood T cells in healthy people across ages. MiXCR was run by TCRdb on the 5' RACE reads, yielding one entry per CDR3 protein. The sample carries about a million distinct CDR3 sequences, 51% recorded once. Material for sequencing was blood. The source is a woman in her sixties in good health. The CDR3 runs from the conserved cysteine through the conserved F or W. A D gene is named only where the DNA matches it firmly. Only some rows state a clone size, as once, few, many or a class for expanded clones.

j_call clone_size v_call d_call cdr3_nt cdr3_aa
TRBJ2-5 - TRBV7-9 TRBD2 TGTGCCAGCAGCTCAGGCGGGGGGGTGGACCAAGAGACCCAGTACTTC CASSSGGGVDQETQYF
TRBJ1-1 - TRBV30 - TGTGCCTGGAGGCGGGGGTGGACTGAAGCTTTCTTT CAWRRGWTEAFF
TRBJ2-7 - TRBV3-1 - TGTGCCAGCAGCCAAGATCGTAACTACGAGCAGTACTTC CASSQDRNYEQYF
TRBJ2-1 - TRBV29-1 TRBD1 TGCAGTGTGGACAGGAGAGGGATCGATGAGCAGTTCTTC CSVDRRGIDEQFF
TRBJ1-5 few TRBV20-1 - TGCAGTGCCGGGGGGGGCAATCAGCCCCAGCATTTT CSAGGGNQPQHF
TRBJ2-3 few TRBV29-1 TRBD1 TGCAGCGTAATGACAGGGGCGGATACGCAGTATTTT CSVMTGADTQYF
TRBJ2-7 - TRBV7-2 TRBD1 TGTGCCAGCAGCTTAGACAGGGGACGGGGCGAGCAGTACTTC CASSLDRGRGEQYF
TRBJ2-3 few TRBV5-1 TRBD2 TGCGCCAGCAGCTTGGTGGGGGGGTTGACAGATACGCAGTATTTT CASSLVGGLTDTQYF
TRBJ2-3 - TRBV3-1 - TGTGCCAGCAGCCCTCGGGGGAATACGCAGTATTTT CASSPRGNTQYF
TRBJ2-7 few TRBV30 - TGTGCCTGGAGTCGAATCAGAGTTGCCAACTACGAGCAGTACTTC CAWSRIRVANYEQYF
TRBJ2-2 - TRBV5-1 - TGCGCCAGCAGCTTGGCAGAGGCCGGGGAGCTGTTTTTT CASSLAEAGELFF
TRBJ2-1 - TRBV13 - TGTGCCAGCAGCTTTACGGGCCGCTCCTACAATGAGCAGTTCTTC CASSFTGRSYNEQFF
TRBJ1-2 - TRBV27 TRBD1 TGTGCCAGCAGTTATATAGGACAGGCTGGCTACACCTTC CASSYIGQAGYTF
TRBJ2-1 few TRBV3-1 - TGTGCCAGCAGCGCCCTATCGGGCGGAGGCAATGAGCAGTTCTTC CASSALSGGGNEQFF
TRBJ2-1 - TRBV6-5 TRBD1 TGTGCCAGTTACTCGGGACAGAGCGATGAGCAGTTCTTC CASYSGQSDEQFF
TRBJ2-5 - TRBV5-1 - TGCGCCAGCAGCTTGGATAGTAGCGGAGGCCGGGAGACCCAGTACTTC CASSLDSSGGRETQYF
TRBJ1-1 - TRBV7-9 - TGTGCCAGCAGCTTAGCGTCGGTCCAAGCTTTCTTT CASSLASVQAFF
TRBJ2-3 few TRBV7-3 - TGTGCCAGCAGCTTCCAGGGCGGGACGCAGTATTTT CASSFQGGTQYF
TRBJ2-6 - TRBV5-6 - TGTGCCAGCAGCTTGCGAGGGCGGGTCTCTGGGGCCAACGTCCTGACTTTC CASSLRGRVSGANVLTF
TRBJ2-4 many TRBV18 - TGTGCCAGCTCACCAGGATTAGCCAAAAACATTCAGTACTTC CASSPGLAKNIQYF
TRBJ2-5 - TRBV28 - TGTGCCAGCAGTTCTCCCGGGGTGGAGACCCAGTACTTC CASSSPGVETQYF
TRBJ1-2 - TRBV28 - TGTGCCAGCGGGGCGAGGGTCGGTCGGGGCTACACCTTC CASGARVGRGYTF
TRBJ2-7 few TRBV29-1 - TGCAGCGTTCGGCCAGGGTCCTACGAGCAGTACTTC CSVRPGSYEQYF
TRBJ2-5 few TRBV11-1 TRBD2 TGTGCCAGCAACTTAGGGGCTAGCGGGAGCGGTTTGGAGACCCAGTACTTC CASNLGASGSGLETQYF
TRBJ2-7 - TRBV10-3 TRBD2 TGTGCCATCAGTGAGGGGACTAGCGGGAAGCTCGAGCAGTACTTC CAISEGTSGKLEQYF
TRBJ1-1 - TRBV3-1 - TGTGCCAGCAGCCGGACCTCTAACACTGAAGCTTTCTTT CASSRTSNTEAFF
TRBJ2-3 - TRBV5-6 - TGTGCCAGCGGCTTCAGAACCTCAGTGAATACGCAGTATTTT CASGFRTSVNTQYF
TRBJ2-5 - TRBV30 - TGTGCCTGGAGTGGGGATAAGGGCTCGGCCGCCTCAGGGACCCAGTACTTC CAWSGDKGSAASGTQYF
TRBJ1-1 - TRBV29-1 - TGCAGCGTTGGGGAGACAATGAACACTGAAGCTTTCTTT CSVGETMNTEAFF
TRBJ2-3 few TRBV7-9 - TGTGCCAGCAGCCGACTAGGGAGCAACACAGATACGCAGTATTTT CASSRLGSNTDTQYF
TRBJ2-1 - TRBV7-9 - TGTGCCTTATCATGGGGGGTTTTGGCCAATGAGCAGTTCTTC CALSWGVLANEQFF
TRBJ2-1 few TRBV6-5 - TGTGCCAGCAGTTACTCCAGGCGTAATGAGCAGTTCTTC CASSYSRRNEQFF
TRBJ2-5 - TRBV2 - TGTGCCAGCAGCGGGACACGACAGGAGACCCAGTACTTC CASSGTRQETQYF
TRBJ2-5 once TRBV5-1 - TGCGCCAGCAGCCTAGAAGGGACTTTCCGAGAGACCCAGTACTTC CASSLEGTFRETQYF
TRBJ2-4 - TRBV28 TRBD1 TGTGCCAGCATATCTCCCGGGACAGGGGACATTCAGTACTTC CASISPGTGDIQYF
TRBJ2-7 few TRBV13 TRBD2 TGTGCCAGCAGCGCAGACCCGACTAGCGGGAGGTCCTACGAGCAGTACTTC CASSADPTSGRSYEQYF
TRBJ1-1 few TRBV15 TRBD1 TGTGCCACCAGCTACCCACGACAGGGGAACACTGAAGCTTTCTTT CATSYPRQGNTEAFF
TRBJ2-5 - TRBV2 TRBD1 TGTGCCAGCAGTCCTCGGACAGGGTACTACAATGAGCAGTACTTC CASSPRTGYYNEQYF
TRBJ2-7 - TRBV28 TRBD1 TGTGCCAGCCAGCCTCAGGGGGCGCAAACCTACGAGCAGTACTTC CASQPQGAQTYEQYF
TRBJ1-5 - TRBV2 TRBD1 TGTGCCAGACAGGGGTATAGCAATCAGCCCCAGCATTTT CARQGYSNQPQHF
TRBJ2-1 - TRBV9 TRBD1 TGTGCCAGCACCCAGAGGGACAGGGTCTCCCCGTTCTTC CASTQRDRVSPFF
TRBJ2-7 - TRBV7-2 - TGTGCCAGCAGCCCAAGCTTCGGGGGAACATACGAGCAGTACTTC CASSPSFGGTYEQYF
TRBJ1-2 few TRBV5-1 - TGCGCCAGCAGCTTCACCAGGGATACGCGTGGCTACACCTTC CASSFTRDTRGYTF
TRBJ2-1 - TRBV11-2 TRBD2 TGTGCCAGCAGCTTAACGGTCCTCTCGACCGGGACTAGCGGGACAAATGAGCAGTTCTTC CASSLTVLSTGTSGTNEQFF
TRBJ1-6 - TRBV28 TRBD1 TGTGCCAGCAGTTTTAAGAACAGGGGCGGATTTGCACCCCTCCACTTT CASSFKNRGGFAPLHF
TRBJ2-1 few TRBV4-3 - TGCGCCAGCAGCCAAGAGACTATTGCTGGGGCCTCCTACAATGAGCAGTTCTTC CASSQETIAGASYNEQFF
TRBJ2-7 - TRBV7-9 TRBD1 TGTGCCAGCAGCGCGGACAGGGGGCGCGAGCAGTACTTC CASSADRGREQYF
TRBJ2-3 - TRBV29-1 TRBD2 TGCAGCGTTCAGCGGGAGTCCAGAGCAGATACGCAGTATTTT CSVQRESRADTQYF
TRBJ2-1 - TRBV5-1 - TGCGCCAGCAGCTTGGGGAACAGGGCTAGCGGTGAGCAGTTCTTC CASSLGNRASGEQFF
TRBJ2-7 few TRBV12-3/TRBV12-4 - TGTGCCAGCAGTTTAGCCCCCGGGACCCCGGGAGAGCAGTACTTC CASSLAPGTPGEQYF
TRBJ2-7 few TRBV10-3 TRBD1 TGTGCCACCACCGGACAGGGTGACGAGCAGTACTTC CATTGQGDEQYF
TRBJ2-5 few TRBV7-9 - TGTGCCAGCAGCTTAGTTGGGACGCAAAAAGAGACCCAGTACTTC CASSLVGTQKETQYF
TRBJ1-2 few TRBV2 - TGTGCCAGCAGTGGGGGGGCGGACGCCTCCCTGAGTGGCTACACCTTC CASSGGADASLSGYTF
TRBJ2-1 - TRBV7-9 TRBD2 TGTGCCAGCAGCCAAGGCAGCGGGGCCTACAATGAGCAGTTCTTC CASSQGSGAYNEQFF
TRBJ1-1 - TRBV7-2 - TGTGCCAGCAGCTTAGCGGGTAGAGCTTTCTTT CASSLAGRAFF
TRBJ1-1 - TRBV5-5 TRBD1 TGTGCCAGCAGCTACGGACAGGGGGTTGACACTGAAGCTTTCTTT CASSYGQGVDTEAFF
TRBJ2-1 - TRBV7-9 TRBD1 TGTGCCAGCAGCCCTACAGGGGGCAATATCTATGAGCAGTTCTTC CASSPTGGNIYEQFF
TRBJ2-1 - TRBV20-1 - TGCAGTGCTAGAGATCTAGAGGGAGTAGAGAATGCGCAGTTCTTC CSARDLEGVENAQFF
TRBJ2-3 - TRBV28 TRBD2 TGTGCCAGCAGTTTATACGGACTAGAGAGCACAGATACGCAGTATTTT CASSLYGLESTDTQYF